This T cell receptor (beta chain) originates from a study of response to subunit inactivated influenza vaccine. Whole-study results and caveats: Authors suggested few new T cells are recruited by each seasonal influenza vaccination.

Details on this clonotype: Its matching antigen is unknown.

In TCRdb, the RT-PCR reads were re-called with MiXCR into one record per CDR3 protein. The repertoire holds more than 400,000 distinct CDR3 sequences, with approximately 10% as singletons. The V gene's germline CDR1 is SNHLY and CDR2 FYNNEI. V shed 7 bases, J shed 3 bases, and the junction held 6 bases outside the gene matches. The CDR3 has 14 residues. This sequence joins TRBV2 and TRBJ2-7; TRBD1 agrees at 10 bases. This clonotype originated in a man between 50 and 59 years old who received an inactivated influenza vaccine. Sequenced material: PBMCs from blood, taken about 40 days after vaccination. The CDR3 DNA sequence: TGTGCCAGCACATCGACAGGGGGCCTCTACGAGCAGTACTTC. Translating gives CASTSTGGLYEQYF. The complete variable domain, with remaining parts taken from reference TRBV2 and TRBJ2-7, reads EPEVTQTPSHQVTQMGQEVILRCVPISNHLYFYWYRQILGQKVEFLVSFYNNEISEKSEIFDDQFSVERPDGSNFTLKIRSTKLEDSAMYFCASTSTGGLYEQYFGPGTRLTVT.